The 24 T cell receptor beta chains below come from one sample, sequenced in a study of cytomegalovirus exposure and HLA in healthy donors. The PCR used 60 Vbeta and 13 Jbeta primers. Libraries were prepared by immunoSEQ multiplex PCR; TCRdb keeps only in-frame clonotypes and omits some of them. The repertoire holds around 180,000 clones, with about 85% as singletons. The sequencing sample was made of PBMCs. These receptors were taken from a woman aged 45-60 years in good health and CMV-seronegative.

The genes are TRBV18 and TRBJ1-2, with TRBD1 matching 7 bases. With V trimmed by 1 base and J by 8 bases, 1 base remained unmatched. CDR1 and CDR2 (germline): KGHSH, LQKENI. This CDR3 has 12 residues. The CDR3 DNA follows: TGTGCCAGCTCACCACGGGACAGCGGCTACACCTTC. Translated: CASSPRDSGYTF. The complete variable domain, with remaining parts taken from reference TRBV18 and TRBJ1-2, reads NAGVMQNPRHLVRRRGQEARLRCSPMKGHSHVYWYRQLPEEGLKFMVYLQKENIIDESGMPKERFSAEFPKEGPSILRIQQVVRGDSAAYFCASSPRDSGYTFGSGTRLTVV.

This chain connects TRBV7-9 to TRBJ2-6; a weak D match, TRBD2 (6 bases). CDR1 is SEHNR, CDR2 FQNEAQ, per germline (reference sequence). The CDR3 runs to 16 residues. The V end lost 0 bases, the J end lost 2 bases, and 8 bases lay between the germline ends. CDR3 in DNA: TGTGCCAGCAGCTTAGCGGGCGGGGCTGGGGCCAACGTCCTGACTTTC. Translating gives CASSLAGGAGANVLTF.

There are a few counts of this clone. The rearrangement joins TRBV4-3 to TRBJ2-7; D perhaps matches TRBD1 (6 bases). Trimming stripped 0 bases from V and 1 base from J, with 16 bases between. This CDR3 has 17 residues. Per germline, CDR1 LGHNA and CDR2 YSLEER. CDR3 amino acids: CASSQDNPGTFSYEQYF. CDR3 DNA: TGCGCCAGCAGCCAAGATAACCCCGGGACATTTTCCTACGAGCAGTACTTC.

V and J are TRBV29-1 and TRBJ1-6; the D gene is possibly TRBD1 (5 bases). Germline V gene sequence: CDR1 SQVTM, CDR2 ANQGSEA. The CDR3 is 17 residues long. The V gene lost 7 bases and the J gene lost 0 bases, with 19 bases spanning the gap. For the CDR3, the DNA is TGCAGCGGTTGTGGCAGAGACAGCTGCTCCTATAATTCACCCCTCCACTTT. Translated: CSGCGRDSCSYNSPLHF.

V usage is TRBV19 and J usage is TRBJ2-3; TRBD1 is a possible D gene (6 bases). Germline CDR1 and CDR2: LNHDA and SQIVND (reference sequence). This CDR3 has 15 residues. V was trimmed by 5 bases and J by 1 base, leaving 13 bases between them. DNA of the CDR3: TGTGCCAGTAGTGTCCGGGACAAAGGCACAGATACGCAGTATTTT. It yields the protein CASSVRDKGTDTQYF.

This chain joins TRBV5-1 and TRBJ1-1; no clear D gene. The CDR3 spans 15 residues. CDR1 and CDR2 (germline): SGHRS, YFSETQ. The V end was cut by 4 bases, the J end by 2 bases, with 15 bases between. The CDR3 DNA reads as TGCGCCAGCAGCCTGCGGACGGGAAGTAACACTGAAGCTTTCTTT. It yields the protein CASSLRTGSNTEAFF.

CDR3: CASSMSSSYEQYF. Here the CDR3 DNA reads TGTGCCAGTAGTATGTCGAGCTCCTACGAGCAGTACTTC. The chain carries TRBV19 and TRBJ2-7, with D unresolved. The CDR3 extends over 13 amino acids. The germline V gene encodes CDR1 LNHDA and CDR2 SQIVND (reference sequence). Trimming pared 3 bases from V and 0 bases from J, leaving 6 bases between.

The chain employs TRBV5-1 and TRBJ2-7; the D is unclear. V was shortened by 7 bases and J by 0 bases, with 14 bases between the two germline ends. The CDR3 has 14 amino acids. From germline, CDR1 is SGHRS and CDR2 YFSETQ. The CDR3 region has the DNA TGCGCCAGCGGCCCCACAGCTCGCTCCTACGAGCAGTACTTC. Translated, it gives CASGPTARSYEQYF.

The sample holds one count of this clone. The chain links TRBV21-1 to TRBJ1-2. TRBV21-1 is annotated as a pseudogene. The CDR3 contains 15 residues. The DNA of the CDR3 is TGTGCCAGCAGCAAAGGTGAGGGAGGCCGCTATGGCTACACCTTC. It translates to CASSKGEGGRYGYTF.

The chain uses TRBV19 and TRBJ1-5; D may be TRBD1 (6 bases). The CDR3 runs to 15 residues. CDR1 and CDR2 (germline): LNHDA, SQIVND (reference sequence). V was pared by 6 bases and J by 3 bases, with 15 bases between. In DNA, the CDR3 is TGTGCCAGTAGAACCTTAGGACAGTTCAATCAGCCCCAGCATTTT. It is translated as CASRTLGQFNQPQHF.

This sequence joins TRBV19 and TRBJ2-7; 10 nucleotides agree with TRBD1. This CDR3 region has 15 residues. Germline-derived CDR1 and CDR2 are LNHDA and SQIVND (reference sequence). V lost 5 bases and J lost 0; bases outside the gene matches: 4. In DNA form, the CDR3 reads TGTGCCAGTAGTTCGACAGGGGGCTACTCCTACGAGCAGTACTTC. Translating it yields CASSSTGGYSYEQYF.

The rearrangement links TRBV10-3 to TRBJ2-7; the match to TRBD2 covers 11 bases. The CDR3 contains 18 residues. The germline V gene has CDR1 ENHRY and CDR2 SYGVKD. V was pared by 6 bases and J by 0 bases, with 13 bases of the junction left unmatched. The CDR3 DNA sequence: TGTGCCATCAGAGGGGGTAGCGGGAGGGCCGAAAGCTCCTACGAGCAGTACTTC. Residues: CAIRGGSGRAESSYEQYF.

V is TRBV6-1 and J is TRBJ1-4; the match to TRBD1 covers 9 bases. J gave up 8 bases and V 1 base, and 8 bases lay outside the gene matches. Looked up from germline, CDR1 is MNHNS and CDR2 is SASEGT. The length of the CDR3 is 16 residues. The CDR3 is CASSEVTGGAGEKLFF. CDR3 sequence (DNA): TGTGCCAGCAGTGAAGTCACAGGGGGCGCAGGGGAAAAACTGTTTTTT.

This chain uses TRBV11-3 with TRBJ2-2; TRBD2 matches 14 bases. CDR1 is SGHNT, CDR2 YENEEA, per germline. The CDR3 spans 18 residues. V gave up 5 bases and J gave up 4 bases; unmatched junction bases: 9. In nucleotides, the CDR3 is TGTGCCAGCAGCCTTTCGACTAGCGGGGGGGCCGTCACCGGGGAGCTGTTTTTT. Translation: CASSLSTSGGAVTGELFF.

DNA of the CDR3: TGTGCCATCAGTGAGTCAGTCATTTCCGACAGGTTCGAGGAAAAACTGTTTTTT. As protein: CAISESVISDRFEEKLFF. The chain recombines TRBV10-3 with TRBJ1-4; D perhaps matches TRBD1 (6 bases). Per the germline V gene, CDR1 is ENHRY and CDR2 is SYGVKD. This CDR3 spans 18 amino acids. V gave up 0 bases and J gave up 8 bases, with 22 bases separating them.

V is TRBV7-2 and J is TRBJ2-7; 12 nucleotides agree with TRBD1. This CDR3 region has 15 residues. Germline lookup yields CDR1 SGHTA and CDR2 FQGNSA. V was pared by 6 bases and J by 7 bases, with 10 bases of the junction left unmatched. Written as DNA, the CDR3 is TGTGCCAGCAGTTTACCGGGACAGGGGGCGAAGGAGCAGTACTTC. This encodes CASSLPGQGAKEQYF.

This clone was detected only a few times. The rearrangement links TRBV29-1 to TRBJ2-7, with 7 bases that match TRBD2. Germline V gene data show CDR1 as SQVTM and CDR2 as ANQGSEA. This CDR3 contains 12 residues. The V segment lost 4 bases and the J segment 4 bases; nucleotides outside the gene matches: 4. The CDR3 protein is CSVGWGGYEQYF. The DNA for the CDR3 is TGCAGCGTTGGGTGGGGGGGATACGAGCAGTACTTC.

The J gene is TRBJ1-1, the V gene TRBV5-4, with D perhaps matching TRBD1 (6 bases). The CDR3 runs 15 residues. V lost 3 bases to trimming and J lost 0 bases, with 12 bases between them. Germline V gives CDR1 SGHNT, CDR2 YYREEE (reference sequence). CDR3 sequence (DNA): TGTGCCAGCAGCTCACAACAGGGAATGAACACTGAAGCTTTCTTT. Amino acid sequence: CASSSQQGMNTEAFF.

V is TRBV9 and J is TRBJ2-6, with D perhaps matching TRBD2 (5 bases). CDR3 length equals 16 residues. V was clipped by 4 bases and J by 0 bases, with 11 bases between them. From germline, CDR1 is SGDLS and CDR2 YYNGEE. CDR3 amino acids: CASSPSGTSGANVLTF. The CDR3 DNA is TGTGCCAGCAGCCCCTCGGGAACCTCTGGGGCCAACGTCCTGACTTTC.

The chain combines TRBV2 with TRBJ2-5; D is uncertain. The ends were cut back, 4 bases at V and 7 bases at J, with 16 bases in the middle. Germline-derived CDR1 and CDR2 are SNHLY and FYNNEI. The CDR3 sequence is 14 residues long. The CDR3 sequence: CASSASVPPGTQYF. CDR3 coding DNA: TGTGCCAGCAGTGCTTCTGTTCCGCCGGGGACCCAGTACTTC.

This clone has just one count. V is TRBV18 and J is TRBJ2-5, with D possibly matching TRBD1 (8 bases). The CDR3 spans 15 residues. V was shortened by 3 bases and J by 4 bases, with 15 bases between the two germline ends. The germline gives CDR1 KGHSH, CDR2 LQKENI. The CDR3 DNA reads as TGTGCCAGCTCACCCCAGACAGGGGAGGGAGAGACCCAGTACTTC. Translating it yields CASSPQTGEGETQYF.

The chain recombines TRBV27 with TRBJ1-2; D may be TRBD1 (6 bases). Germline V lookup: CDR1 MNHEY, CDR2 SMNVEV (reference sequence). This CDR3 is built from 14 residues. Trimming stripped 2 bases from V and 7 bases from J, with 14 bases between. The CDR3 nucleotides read TGTGCCAGCAGTTTAGACAGGTCGGGGGGTGGCTACACCTTC. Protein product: CASSLDRSGGGYTF.

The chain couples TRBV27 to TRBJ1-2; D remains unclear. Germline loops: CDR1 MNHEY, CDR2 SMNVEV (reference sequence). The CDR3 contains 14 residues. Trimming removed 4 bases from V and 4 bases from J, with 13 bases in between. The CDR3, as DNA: TGTGCCAGCAGTTCCCTCGCCGGGAGCTATGGCTACACCTTC. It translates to CASSSLAGSYGYTF.

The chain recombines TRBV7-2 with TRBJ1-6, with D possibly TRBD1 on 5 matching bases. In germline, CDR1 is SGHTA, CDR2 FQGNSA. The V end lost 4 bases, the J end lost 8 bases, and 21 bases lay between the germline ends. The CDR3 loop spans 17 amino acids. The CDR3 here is CASSYALTARADSPLHF. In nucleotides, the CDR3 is TGTGCCAGCAGCTATGCGCTAACGGCCAGGGCTGATTCACCCCTCCACTTT.